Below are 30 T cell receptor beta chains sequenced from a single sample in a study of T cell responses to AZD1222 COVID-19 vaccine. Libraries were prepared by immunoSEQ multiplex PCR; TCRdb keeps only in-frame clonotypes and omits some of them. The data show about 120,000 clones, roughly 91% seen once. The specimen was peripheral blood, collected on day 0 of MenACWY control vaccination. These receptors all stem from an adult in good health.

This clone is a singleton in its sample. The CDR3 sequence is CASRREGELFF. The CDR3, as DNA: TGTGCCAGTCGCAGGGAAGGGGAGCTGTTTTTT. This chain links TRBV19 with TRBJ2-2, with D perhaps matching TRBD1 (5 bases). V was trimmed by 8 bases and J by 8 bases, leaving 9 bases between them. The CDR3 is 11 amino acids. The germline gives CDR1 LNHDA, CDR2 SQIVND (reference sequence). Full variable domain (outside the CDR3, taken from reference TRBV19 and TRBJ2-2): DGGITQSPKYLFRKEGQNVTLSCEQNLNHDAMYWYRQDPGQGLRLIYYSQIVNDFQKGDIAEGYSVSREKKESFPLTVTSAQKNPTAFYLCASRREGELFFGEGSRLTVL.

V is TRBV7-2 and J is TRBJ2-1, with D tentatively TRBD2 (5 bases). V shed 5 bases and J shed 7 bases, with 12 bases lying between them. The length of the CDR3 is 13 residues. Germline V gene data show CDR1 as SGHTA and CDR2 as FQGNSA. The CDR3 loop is CASSGRTGNEQFF. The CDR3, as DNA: TGTGCCAGCAGCGGCCGGACTGGGAATGAGCAGTTCTTC.

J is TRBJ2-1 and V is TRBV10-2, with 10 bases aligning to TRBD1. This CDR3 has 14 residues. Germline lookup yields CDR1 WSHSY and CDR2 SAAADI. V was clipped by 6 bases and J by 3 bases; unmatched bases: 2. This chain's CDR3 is CASRGTGDYNEQFF. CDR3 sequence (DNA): TGCGCCAGCAGAGGGACAGGGGACTACAATGAGCAGTTCTTC.

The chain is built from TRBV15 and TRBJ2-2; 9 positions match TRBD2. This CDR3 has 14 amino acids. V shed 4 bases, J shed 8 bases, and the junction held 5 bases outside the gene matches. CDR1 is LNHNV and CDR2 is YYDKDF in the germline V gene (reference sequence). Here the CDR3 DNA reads TGTGCCACCAGCAACTGGACTAGCGATGGGGAGCTGTTTTTT. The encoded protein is CATSNWTSDGELFF.

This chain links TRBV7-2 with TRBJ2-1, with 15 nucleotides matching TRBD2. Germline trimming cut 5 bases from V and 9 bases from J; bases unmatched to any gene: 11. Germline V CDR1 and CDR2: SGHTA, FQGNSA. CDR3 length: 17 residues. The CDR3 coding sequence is TGTGCCAGCAGCCTCCTTCGGACTAGCGGGGGGGCAGGTGAGCAGTTCTTC. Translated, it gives CASSLLRTSGGAGEQFF.

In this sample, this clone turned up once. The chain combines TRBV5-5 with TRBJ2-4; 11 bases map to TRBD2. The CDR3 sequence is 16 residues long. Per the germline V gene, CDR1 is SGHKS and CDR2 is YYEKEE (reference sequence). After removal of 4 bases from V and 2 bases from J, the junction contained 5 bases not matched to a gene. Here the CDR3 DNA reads TGTGCCAGCAGCCTGACTAGCGGGAAAACCAAAAACATTCAGTACTTC. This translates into CASSLTSGKTKNIQYF.

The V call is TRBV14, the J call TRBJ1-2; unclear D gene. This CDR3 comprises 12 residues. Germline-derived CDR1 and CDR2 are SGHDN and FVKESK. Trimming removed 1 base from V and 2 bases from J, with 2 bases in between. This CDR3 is CASSQANYGYTF. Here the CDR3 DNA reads TGTGCCAGCAGCCAAGCAAACTATGGCTACACCTTC.

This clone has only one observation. The CDR3, as DNA: TGTGCCAGCAGTTACACAGACGTCGGTGGAAACACCATATATTTT. Translation: CASSYTDVGGNTIYF. The J gene is TRBJ1-3, the V gene TRBV6-5; no clear D. CDR1 MNHEY and CDR2 SVGAGI come from the germline V gene. V was shortened by 2 bases and J by 3 bases, with 11 bases between the two germline ends. This CDR3 is built from 15 residues.

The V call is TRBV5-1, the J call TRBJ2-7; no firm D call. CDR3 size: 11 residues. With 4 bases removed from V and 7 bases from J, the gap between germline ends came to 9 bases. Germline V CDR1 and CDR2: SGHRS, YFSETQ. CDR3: CASSGYSEQYF. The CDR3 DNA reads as TGCGCCAGCAGCGGATACTCAGAGCAGTACTTC.

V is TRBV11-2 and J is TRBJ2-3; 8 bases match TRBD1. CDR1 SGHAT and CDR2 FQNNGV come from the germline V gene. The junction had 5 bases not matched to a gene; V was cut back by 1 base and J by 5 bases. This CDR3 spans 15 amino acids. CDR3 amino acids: CASSLAGGPRDTQYF. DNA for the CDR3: TGTGCCAGCAGCTTAGCAGGGGGCCCTCGAGATACGCAGTATTTT.

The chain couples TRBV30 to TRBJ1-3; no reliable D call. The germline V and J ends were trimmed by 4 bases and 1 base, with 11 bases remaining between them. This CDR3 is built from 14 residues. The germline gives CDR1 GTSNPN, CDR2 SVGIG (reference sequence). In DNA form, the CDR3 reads TGTGCCTGGACCCTCGCGGGGTCTGGAAACACCATATATTTT. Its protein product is CAWTLAGSGNTIYF.

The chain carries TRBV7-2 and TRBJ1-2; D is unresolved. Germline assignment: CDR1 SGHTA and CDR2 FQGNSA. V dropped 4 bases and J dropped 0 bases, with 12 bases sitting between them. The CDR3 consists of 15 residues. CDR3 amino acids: CASSSYRVANYGYTF. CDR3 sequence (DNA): TGTGCCAGCAGCTCATACAGAGTTGCTAACTATGGCTACACCTTC.

This chain's CDR3 is CSVDDGGEFF. For the CDR3, the DNA is TGCAGCGTGGATGACGGGGGAGAGTTCTTC. The rearrangement links TRBV29-1 to TRBJ2-1, with D maybe TRBD2 (6 bases). Germline CDR1 and CDR2: SQVTM and ANQGSEA. This CDR3 spans 10 amino acids. V lost 6 bases, J lost 14 bases, and 14 bases lay in between.

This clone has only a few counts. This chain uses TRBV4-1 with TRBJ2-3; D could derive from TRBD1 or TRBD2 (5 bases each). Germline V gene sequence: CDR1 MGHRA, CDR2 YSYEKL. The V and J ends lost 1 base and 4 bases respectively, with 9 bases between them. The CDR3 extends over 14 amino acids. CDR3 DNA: TGCGCCAGCAGCCAAGGGGGGTGGTCAGATACGCAGTATTTT. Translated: CASSQGGWSDTQYF.

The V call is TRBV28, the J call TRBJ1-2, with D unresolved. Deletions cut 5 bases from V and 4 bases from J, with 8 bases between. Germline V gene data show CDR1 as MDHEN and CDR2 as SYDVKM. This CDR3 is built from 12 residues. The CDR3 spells CASSTTAYGYTF. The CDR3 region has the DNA TGTGCCAGCAGTACGACGGCCTATGGCTACACCTTC.

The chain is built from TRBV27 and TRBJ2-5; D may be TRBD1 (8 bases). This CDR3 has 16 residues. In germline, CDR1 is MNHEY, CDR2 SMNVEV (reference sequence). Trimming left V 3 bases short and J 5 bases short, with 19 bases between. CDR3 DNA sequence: TGTGCCAGCAGTTTGACCGACAGGGGAGGGTGGGAGACCCAGTACTTC. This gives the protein CASSLTDRGGWETQYF.

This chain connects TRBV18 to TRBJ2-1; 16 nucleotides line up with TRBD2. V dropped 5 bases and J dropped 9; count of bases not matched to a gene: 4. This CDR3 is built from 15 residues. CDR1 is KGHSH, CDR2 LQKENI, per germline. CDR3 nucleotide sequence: TGTGCCAGCTCAGGGACTAGCGGGAGGGCCGTTGAGCAGTTCTTC. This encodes CASSGTSGRAVEQFF.

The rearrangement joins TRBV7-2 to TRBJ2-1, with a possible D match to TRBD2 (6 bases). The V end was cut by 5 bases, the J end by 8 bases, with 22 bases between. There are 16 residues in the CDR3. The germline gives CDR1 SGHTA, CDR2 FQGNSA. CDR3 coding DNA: TGTGCCAGCAGCCCAATTTGGGCGGGGACCGGGGATGAGCAGTTCTTC. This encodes CASSPIWAGTGDEQFF.

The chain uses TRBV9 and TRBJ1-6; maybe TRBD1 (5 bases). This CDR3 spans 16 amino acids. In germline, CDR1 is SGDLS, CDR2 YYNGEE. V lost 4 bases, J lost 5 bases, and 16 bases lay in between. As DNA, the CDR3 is TGTGCCAGCAGCCCGGGGGACGGTAGGGATAATTCACCCCTCCACTTT. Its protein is CASSPGDGRDNSPLHF.

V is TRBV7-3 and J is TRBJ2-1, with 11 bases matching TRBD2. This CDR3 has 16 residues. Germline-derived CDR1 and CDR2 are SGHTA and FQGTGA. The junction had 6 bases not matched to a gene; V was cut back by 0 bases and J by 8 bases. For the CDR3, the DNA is TGTGCCAGCAGCTTAACTGGACTAGCGGGCGGGGATGAGCAGTTCTTC. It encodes CASSLTGLAGGDEQFF.

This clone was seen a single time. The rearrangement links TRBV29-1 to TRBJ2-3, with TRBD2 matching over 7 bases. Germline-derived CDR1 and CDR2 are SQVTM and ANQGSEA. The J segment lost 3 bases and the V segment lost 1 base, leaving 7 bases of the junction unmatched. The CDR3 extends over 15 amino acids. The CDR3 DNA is TGCAGCGTTGAAGGCCTGGGGGGGGGAACAGATACGCAGTATTTT. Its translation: CSVEGLGGGTDTQYF.

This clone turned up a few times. The CDR3 DNA follows: TGTGCCAGCAGTGTCGTCTCGGGACAGGGGACTTTCAATCAGCCCCAGCATTTT. Residues: CASSVVSGQGTFNQPQHF. This chain joins TRBV2 and TRBJ1-5; 10 positions agree with TRBD1. Germline V gene lookup returns CDR1 SNHLY and CDR2 FYNNEI. Losses at the gene ends were 4 bases for V and 3 bases for J; bases not matched to a gene: 12. This CDR3 region has 18 residues.

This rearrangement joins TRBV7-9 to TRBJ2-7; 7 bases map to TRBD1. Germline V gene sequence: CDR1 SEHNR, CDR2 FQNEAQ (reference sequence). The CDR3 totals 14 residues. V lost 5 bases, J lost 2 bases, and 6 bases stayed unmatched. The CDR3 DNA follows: TGTGCCAGCAGCAACCGGGACAGAACCTACGAGCAGTACTTC. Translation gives CASSNRDRTYEQYF.

The DNA of the CDR3 is TGTGCCAGCAGCTTAGGCAGCTCCGCGAACACCGGGGAGCTGTTTTTT. Protein sequence: CASSLGSSANTGELFF. The rearrangement joins TRBV7-8 to TRBJ2-2, with D uncertain. This CDR3 has 16 amino acids. Trimming pared 1 base from V and 0 bases from J, leaving 9 bases between. From germline, CDR1 is SGHVS and CDR2 FQNEAQ. The entire variable domain, with the rest obtained from reference TRBV7-8 and TRBJ2-2, is as follows: GAGVSQSPRYKVAKRGQDVALRCDPISGHVSLFWYQQALGQGPEFLTYFQNEAQLDKSGLPSDRFFAERPEGSVSTLKIQRTQQEDSAVYLCASSLGSSANTGELFFGEGSRLTVL.

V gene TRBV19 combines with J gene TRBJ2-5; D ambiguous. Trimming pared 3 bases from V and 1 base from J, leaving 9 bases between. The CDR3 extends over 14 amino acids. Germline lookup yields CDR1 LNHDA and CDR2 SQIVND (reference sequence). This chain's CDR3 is CASSIVIAQETQYF. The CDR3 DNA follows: TGTGCCAGTAGTATCGTTATAGCCCAAGAGACCCAGTACTTC. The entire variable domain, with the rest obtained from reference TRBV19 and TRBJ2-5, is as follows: DGGITQSPKYLFRKEGQNVTLSCEQNLNHDAMYWYRQDPGQGLRLIYYSQIVNDFQKGDIAEGYSVSREKKESFPLTVTSAQKNPTAFYLCASSIVIAQETQYFGPGTRLLVL.

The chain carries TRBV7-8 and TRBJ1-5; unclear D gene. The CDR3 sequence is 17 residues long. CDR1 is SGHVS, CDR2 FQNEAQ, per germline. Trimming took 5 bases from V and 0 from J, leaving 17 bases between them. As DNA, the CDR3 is TGTGCCAGCAGCCACCCGGGGATAGGTGCTAGCAATCAGCCCCAGCATTTT. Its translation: CASSHPGIGASNQPQHF.

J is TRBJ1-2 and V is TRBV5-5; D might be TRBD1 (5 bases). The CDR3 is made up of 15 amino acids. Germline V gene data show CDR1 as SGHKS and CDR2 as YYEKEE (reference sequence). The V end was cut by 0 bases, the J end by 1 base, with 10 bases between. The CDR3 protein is CASSLGGSFNYGYTF. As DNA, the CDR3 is TGTGCCAGCAGCTTGGGGGGGTCCTTTAACTATGGCTACACCTTC.

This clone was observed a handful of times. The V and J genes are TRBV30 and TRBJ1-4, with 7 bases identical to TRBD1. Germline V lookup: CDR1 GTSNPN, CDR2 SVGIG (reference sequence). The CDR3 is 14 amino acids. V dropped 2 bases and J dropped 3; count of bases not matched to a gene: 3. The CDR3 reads CAWSPTGPNEKLFF. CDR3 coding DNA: TGTGCCTGGAGTCCGACAGGGCCTAATGAAAAACTGTTTTTT.

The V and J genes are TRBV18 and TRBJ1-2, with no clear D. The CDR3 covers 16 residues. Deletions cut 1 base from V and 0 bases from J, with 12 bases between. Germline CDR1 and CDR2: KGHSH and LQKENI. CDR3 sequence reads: CASSPLLGETNYGYTF. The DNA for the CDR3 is TGTGCCAGCTCACCACTCTTAGGAGAGACTAACTATGGCTACACCTTC.

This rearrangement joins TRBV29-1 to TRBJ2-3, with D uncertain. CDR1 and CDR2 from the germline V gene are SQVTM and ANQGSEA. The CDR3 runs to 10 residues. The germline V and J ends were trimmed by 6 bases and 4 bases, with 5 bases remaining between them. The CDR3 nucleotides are TGCAGCGTGGGTTCAGATACGCAGTATTTT. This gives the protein CSVGSDTQYF.